This note documents a single T cell receptor beta chain sequence. V gave up 5 bases and J gave up 6 bases, with 19 bases separating them. In germline, CDR1 is SEHNR, CDR2 FQNEAQ (reference sequence). The CDR3 sequence is 15 residues long. This table comes from immunoSEQ multiplex PCR, and its TCRdb copy is limited to in-frame clones, with some not included. Here the sample spans about 68,000 clones, 93% being singletons. The rearrangement joins TRBV7-9 to TRBJ1-2, with a tentative D call TRBD1 (6 bases). This receptor was taken from a man aged 35-49 years with rheumatoid arthritis. The sequenced material came from PBMCs. CDR3: CASSPRQGPKDGYTF. The CDR3 nucleotides read TGTGCCAGCAGCCCCCGCCAGGGGCCAAAGGATGGCTACACCTTC.